By frequency, the clone carrying this T cell receptor beta chain is medium-sized. The DNA ends 3 residues before the CDR3 does, and the rest of the CDR3 is filled in from the germline J gene. TCRdb's copy holds only in-frame clones and misses some; the assay was immunoSEQ multiplex PCR. This table holds about 23,000 clones. The record originates from a study of T cells in women clearing cervical HPV infection. Overall study: Controls gave blood once infection was undetectable; cases at lesion identification.

The V end lost 2 bases, the J end lost 7 bases, and 14 bases lay between the germline ends. The germline V gene encodes CDR1 GTSNPN and CDR2 SVGIG (reference sequence). CDR3 length equals 14 residues. Sequencing was performed on blood buffy coat. This sequence was found in a woman aged 18 to 75 with a cervical HPV16 infection that either progressed to CIN3+ or cleared (not recorded which). This chain connects TRBV30 to TRBJ1-4; TRBD1 is a possible D gene (5 bases). The CDR3 here is CAWSLDTTGEKLFF. The CDR3 DNA, read in part, is TGTGCCTGGAGTCTGGACACTACAGGTGAAAAA.